Listed below are T cell receptor beta chains from one sample, sequenced in a study of cytomegalovirus exposure and HLA in healthy donors. Data came from immunoSEQ multiplex PCR; TCRdb stores just in-frame clones and leaves some out. Of about 180,000 clones listed, 76% are singletons. Sequenced: PBMCs. These receptors were collected from a man younger than 30 in good health and CMV-seronegative. CDR3s include the opening cysteine and the closing phenylalanine or tryptophan. Fields, in order: J gene, V gene, clone size, D gene, CDR3 protein, CDR3 DNA. A D gene is named only where the DNA matches it firmly. Size tells how often a clone was seen (once, few, many) or the class of an expanded clone, and some rows leave it out.

TRBJ2-5,TRBV15,-,-,CATSIRDFQETQYF,TGTGCCACCAGCATCCGGGACTTCCAAGAGACCCAGTACTTC
TRBJ2-5,TRBV28,-,TRBD1,CASSYRQGETQYF,TGTGCCAGCAGCTATAGACAGGGGGAGACCCAGTACTTC
TRBJ1-5,TRBV10-3,-,-,CAISDSNNQPQHF,TGTGCCATCAGTGATTCCAATAATCAGCCCCAGCATTTT
TRBJ1-2,TRBV30,-,TRBD1,CACLQGGYGYTF,TGTGCCTGTCTACAGGGGGGCTATGGCTACACCTTC
TRBJ2-2,TRBV2,-,TRBD1,CASSEGDRGTPPGVVPGELFF,TGTGCCAGCAGTGAAGGTGACAGGGGGACGCCACCGGGGGTCGTTCCCGGGGAGCTGTTTTTT
TRBJ1-1,TRBV5-1,-,-,CASRDSLNTEAFF,TGCGCCAGCAGGGACAGCCTGAACACTGAAGCTTTCTTT
TRBJ2-7,TRBV5-1,-,TRBD2,CATRTSGGSYEQYF,TGCGCCACCAGGACTAGCGGGGGCTCCTACGAGCAGTACTTC
TRBJ1-2,TRBV5-1,-,-,CASRPPGVGNYGYTF,TGCGCCAGCAGACCGCCGGGGGTCGGAAACTATGGCTACACCTTC
TRBJ1-1,TRBV30,-,-,CAWSVQANTEAFF,TGTGCCTGGAGTGTACAGGCGAACACTGAAGCTTTCTTT
TRBJ1-1,TRBV28,few,-,CASSLRAGMNTEAFF,TGTGCCAGCAGCCTAAGGGCAGGGATGAACACTGAAGCTTTCTTT
TRBJ1-2,TRBV10-3,once,TRBD1,CAITGQGGTNGYTF,TGTGCCATCACCGGACAGGGAGGAACGAATGGCTACACCTTC
TRBJ2-7,TRBV13,-,TRBD2,CASSFSREGPEQYF,TGTGCCAGCAGCTTTTCGCGGGAGGGCCCCGAGCAGTACTTC